This T cell receptor beta chain was identified in a study of shared clonotypes between healthy human individuals. Assay: immunoSEQ multiplex PCR; the TCRdb copy retains only in-frame clones and omits some. The table has about 480,000 clones, approximately 79% seen once; the top ten hold roughly 13%. The source is a woman aged 40 to 50 in good health. Some clones in this sample may be carry-over from other donors' samples. Sequencing was carried out using PBMCs.

CDR3 amino acids: CASNRVPGETQYF. In DNA, the CDR3 is TGTGCCAGTAACCGGGTCCCCGGGGAGACCCAGTACTTC. This chain links TRBV9 with TRBJ2-5; D ambiguous. The CDR3 has 13 amino acids. Germline lookup yields CDR1 SGDLS and CDR2 YYNGEE. The V and J ends lost 8 bases and 5 bases respectively, with 16 bases between them.